Following are 20 T cell receptor beta chains from one sample sequenced in a study of blood T cell repertoires in COVID-19. TCRdb's table, derived via immunoSEQ multiplex PCR, lists solely in-frame clones and lacks some. Here the sample spans about 66,000 clones, around nine tenths being singletons. The sequencing input was peripheral blood. Receptor source: a man aged 55 to 69 with acute or convalescent COVID-19.

The J gene is TRBJ2-2, the V gene TRBV19, with D possibly TRBD1 on 5 matching bases. Germline assignment: CDR1 LNHDA and CDR2 SQIVND (reference sequence). The CDR3 totals 17 residues. V shed 5 bases and J shed 7 bases, with 23 bases lying between them. The CDR3 here is CASSRQEGADLVGELFF. The CDR3 DNA reads TGTGCCAGTAGTCGCCAGGAAGGGGCCGACTTGGTCGGGGAGCTGTTTTTT.

The chain has TRBV20-1 and TRBJ1-1, with TRBD1 as a possible D gene (5 bases). The V end was cut by 3 bases, the J end by 6 bases, with 20 bases between. CDR3 size: 15 residues. Germline V gene sequence: CDR1 DFQATT, CDR2 SNEGSKA (reference sequence). In DNA, the CDR3 is TGCAGTGCTAGTAAGAGGGGAGGTGTATTCGCTGAAGCTTTCTTT. Its protein is CSASKRGGVFAEAFF.

CDR3 DNA: TGTGCCAGCAGCCAAGGGCAGGTGACAAACACCGGGGAGCTGTTTTTT. It yields the protein CASSQGQVTNTGELFF. J is TRBJ2-2 and V is TRBV3-1 (or the pseudogene TRBV3-2), with D uncertain. Between the trimmed V and J ends, which lost 1 base and 2 bases, there was a span of 11 bases. The CDR3 sequence is 16 residues long. CDR1 is LGHDT, CDR2 YNNKEL, per germline (reference sequence).

V and J are TRBV19 and TRBJ2-5; D is undetermined. The germline V and J ends were trimmed by 4 bases and 5 bases, with 8 bases remaining between them. Germline assignment: CDR1 LNHDA and CDR2 SQIVND (reference sequence). The CDR3 consists of 12 residues. CDR3 sequence: CASSTPGETQYF. In DNA form, the CDR3 reads TGTGCCAGTAGTACTCCCGGGGAGACCCAGTACTTC.

The CDR3 DNA sequence: TGTGCCAGCAGTCCGCTGGGACAGCAGTATGGCTACACCTTC. Amino acids: CASSPLGQQYGYTF. The chain couples TRBV27 to TRBJ1-2, with 7 bases that match TRBD1. Germline values: CDR1 MNHEY, CDR2 SMNVEV (reference sequence). V shed 5 bases, J shed 5 bases, and the junction held 8 bases outside the gene matches. This CDR3 region has 14 residues.

The chain uses TRBV11-2 and TRBJ2-1; 7 positions agree with TRBD2. V shed 1 base and J 8 bases; nucleotides not matched to a gene: 8. Germline lookup yields CDR1 SGHAT and CDR2 FQNNGV. The CDR3 covers 15 residues. The CDR3 DNA reads TGTGCCAGCAGCTTAGTGACTAGCCTCTCCCATGAGCAGTTCTTC. Protein product: CASSLVTSLSHEQFF. The whole variable domain, filled in from reference TRBV11-2 and TRBJ2-1, reads EAGVAQSPRYKIIEKRQSVAFWCNPISGHATLYWYQQILGQGPKLLIQFQNNGVVDDSQLPKDRFSAERLKGVDSTLKIQPAKLEDSAVYLCASSLVTSLSHEQFFGPGTRLTVL.

The rearrangement links TRBV5-1 to TRBJ1-2; 8 bases align to TRBD1. Per germline, CDR1 SGHRS and CDR2 YFSETQ. The ends lost 4 bases at V and 6 bases at J; junction bases unmatched: 8. The CDR3 loop spans 14 amino acids. The CDR3 spells CASSDHGQGDGYTF. CDR3 nucleotides: TGCGCCAGCAGCGACCACGGACAGGGTGATGGCTACACCTTC.

This chain joins TRBV5-6 and TRBJ2-5, with TRBD1 matching over 8 bases. Germline V gene data show CDR1 as SGHDT and CDR2 as YYEEEE. The CDR3 runs to 13 residues. Trimming removed 0 bases from V and 5 bases from J; junction bases left unmatched: 0. This chain's CDR3 is CASSLGQGETQYF. The DNA of the CDR3 is TGTGCCAGCAGCTTGGGACAGGGGGAGACCCAGTACTTC.

J is TRBJ1-2 and V is TRBV18; D is uncertain. Trimming took off 3 bases at V and 5 bases at J, with 7 bases between the two ends. This CDR3 is built from 12 residues. Germline loops: CDR1 KGHSH, CDR2 LQKENI. The CDR3 region is CASSPGEYGYTF. In DNA form, the CDR3 reads TGTGCCAGCTCACCCGGGGAGTATGGCTACACCTTC.

The DNA for the CDR3 is TGTGCCAGCAGTCTGGACAGGTCCTACGAGCAGTACTTC. It is translated as CASSLDRSYEQYF. V and J are TRBV12-3 or TRBV12-4 and TRBJ2-7; 7 bases agree with TRBD1. The CDR3 runs to 13 residues. Trimming removed 5 bases from V and 1 base from J; junction bases left unmatched: 2.

CDR3 sequence (DNA): TGCGCCAGCTCTAGCGGGGGTAGACAAACCGGGGAGCTGTTTTTT. Its protein product is CASSSGGRQTGELFF. The chain carries TRBV5-1 and TRBJ2-2; 10 positions agree with TRBD2. Germline V gene data show CDR1 as SGHRS and CDR2 as YFSETQ. Trimming cost V 7 bases and J 5 bases; bases outside gene matches: 8. The length of the CDR3 is 15 residues.

This chain uses TRBV24-1 with TRBJ2-7; 7 nucleotides align to TRBD1. The CDR3 spans 13 residues. Germline V lookup: CDR1 KGHDR, CDR2 SFDVKD. J lost 0 bases, V lost 9 bases, and 4 bases had no gene match. The CDR3 nucleotides are TGTGCCACCCGGGGACAGAGCTCCTACGAGCAGTACTTC. Translating gives CATRGQSSYEQYF.

The chain employs TRBV4-1 and TRBJ2-6; D uncertain. This CDR3 has 16 residues. Trimming cost V 2 bases and J 1 base, with 9 bases left between them. Per the germline V gene, CDR1 is MGHRA and CDR2 is YSYEKL. The CDR3 bases are TGCGCCAGCAGCCAATTTGGCCCTTCTGGGGCCAACGTCCTGACTTTC. Translation gives CASSQFGPSGANVLTF.

This clone was seen only once. The chain has TRBV10-3 and TRBJ1-1; the match to TRBD1 covers 7 bases. The J segment lost 10 bases and the V segment lost 0 bases, leaving 2 bases of the junction unmatched. Germline CDR1 and CDR2: ENHRY and SYGVKD. This CDR3 is 12 amino acids long. CDR3 sequence reads: CAISESTGRAFF. CDR3 nucleotide sequence: TGTGCCATCAGTGAGTCGACAGGGCGAGCTTTCTTT.

This chain uses TRBV3-1 (or the pseudogene TRBV3-2) with TRBJ2-2, with D perhaps matching TRBD2 (6 bases). V was cut by 4 bases and J by 6 bases, with 15 bases left in between. This CDR3 contains 15 residues. Germline values: CDR1 LGHDT, CDR2 YNNKEL (reference sequence). Written as DNA, the CDR3 is TGTGCCAGCAGCCTACTGGGGGGAGCCGCCGGGGAGCTGTTTTTT. This sequence encodes CASSLLGGAAGELFF.

The rearrangement links TRBV9 to TRBJ1-1; D ambiguous. Trimming cost V 0 bases and J 1 base, with 7 bases left between them. Germline lookup yields CDR1 SGDLS and CDR2 YYNGEE. CDR3 size: 14 residues. The CDR3 coding sequence is TGTGCCAGCAGCGTAGCTGGCCAGAACACTGAAGCTTTCTTT. Its translation: CASSVAGQNTEAFF.

The table lists this clone with a few counts. Additional DNA sequences in this sample encode the identical CDR3. The chain combines TRBV9 with TRBJ1-5; 7 bases map to TRBD1. Germline V gene sequence: CDR1 SGDLS, CDR2 YYNGEE. Trimming at V came to 4 bases and at J to 2 bases, leaving 3 bases not matched to a gene. The CDR3 is 14 residues long. The CDR3 region is CASSRTGGNQPQHF. Here the CDR3 DNA reads TGTGCCAGCAGCCGGACAGGAGGCAATCAGCCCCAGCATTTT.

This clone was seen a few times. The chain joins TRBV6-5 to TRBJ2-1, with D perhaps TRBD2 (5 bases). The V end lost 2 bases, the J end lost 10 bases, and 9 bases lay between the germline ends. Germline-derived CDR1 and CDR2 are MNHEY and SVGAGI. The CDR3 is made up of 12 amino acids. CDR3 residues: CASSYHSGEQFF. The DNA of the CDR3 is TGTGCCAGCAGTTACCATTCGGGGGAGCAGTTCTTC.

The chain combines TRBV7-6 with TRBJ2-7; weak D call: TRBD1 (6 bases). CDR1 and CDR2 (germline): SGHVS, FNYEAQ. The V gene lost 5 bases and the J gene lost 7 bases, with 15 bases spanning the gap. This CDR3 comprises 13 residues. The chain's CDR3 is CASSLQGSGEQYF. DNA of the CDR3: TGTGCCAGCAGCCTACAGGGTTCGGGGGAGCAGTACTTC.

This clone appeared once. The chain combines TRBV30 with TRBJ1-3; no clear D gene. CDR3 size: 14 residues. Germline CDR1 and CDR2: GTSNPN and SVGIG (reference sequence). Trimming removed 4 bases from V and 8 bases from J, with 18 bases in between. The CDR3 bases are TGTGCCTGGACCCCTAAGTTTATTCGGGACACCATATATTTT. Protein product: CAWTPKFIRDTIYF.